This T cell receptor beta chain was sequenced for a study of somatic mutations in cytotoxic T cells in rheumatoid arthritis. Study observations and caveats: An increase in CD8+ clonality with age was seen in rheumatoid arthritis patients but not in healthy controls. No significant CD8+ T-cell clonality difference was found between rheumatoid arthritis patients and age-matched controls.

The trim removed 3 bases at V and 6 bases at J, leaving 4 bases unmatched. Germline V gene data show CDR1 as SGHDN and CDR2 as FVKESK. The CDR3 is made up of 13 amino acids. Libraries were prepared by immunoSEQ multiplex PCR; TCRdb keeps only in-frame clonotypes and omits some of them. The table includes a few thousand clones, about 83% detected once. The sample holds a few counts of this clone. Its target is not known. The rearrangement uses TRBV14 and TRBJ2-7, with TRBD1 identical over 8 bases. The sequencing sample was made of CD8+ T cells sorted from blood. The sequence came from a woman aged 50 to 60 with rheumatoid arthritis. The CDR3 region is CASSQWTGTEQYF. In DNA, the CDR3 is TGTGCCAGCAGCCAGTGGACAGGGACCGAGCAGTACTTC.